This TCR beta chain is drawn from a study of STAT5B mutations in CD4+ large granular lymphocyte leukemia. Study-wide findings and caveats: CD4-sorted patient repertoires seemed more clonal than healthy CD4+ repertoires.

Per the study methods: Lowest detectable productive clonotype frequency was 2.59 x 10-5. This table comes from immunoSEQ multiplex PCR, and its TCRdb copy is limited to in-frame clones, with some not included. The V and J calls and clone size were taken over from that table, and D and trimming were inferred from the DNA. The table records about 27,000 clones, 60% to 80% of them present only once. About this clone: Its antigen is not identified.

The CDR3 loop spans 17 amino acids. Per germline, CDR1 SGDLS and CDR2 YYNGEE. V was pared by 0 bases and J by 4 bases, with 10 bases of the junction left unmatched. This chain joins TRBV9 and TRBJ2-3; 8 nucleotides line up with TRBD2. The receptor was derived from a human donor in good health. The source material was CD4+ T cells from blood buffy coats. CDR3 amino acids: CASSVDGRGGFADTQYF. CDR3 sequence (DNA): TGTGCCAGCAGCGTAGATGGACGGGGGGGCTTCGCAGATACGCAGTATTTT.